These 30 T cell receptor beta chains were sequenced from one sample in a study of cytomegalovirus exposure and HLA in healthy donors. Primers: 60 Vbeta forward and 13 Jbeta reverse. Only in-frame clones appear in the TCRdb table, and some are missing; sequencing was by immunoSEQ multiplex PCR. The profile shows some 170,000 clones, roughly 76% of them singletons. The specimen sequenced was PBMCs. These receptors were obtained from a woman younger than 30 in good health and CMV-seropositive.

V usage is TRBV5-1 and J usage is TRBJ2-5, with 9 bases that match TRBD1. From germline, CDR1 is SGHRS and CDR2 YFSETQ. The CDR3 is 14 residues long. With V trimmed by 0 bases and J by 5 bases, 2 bases remained unmatched. CDR3 nucleotides: TGCGCCAGCAGCTTGGAGACAGGGGGGGAGACCCAGTACTTC. Its protein is CASSLETGGETQYF.

This clone was seen a handful of times. The chain combines TRBV7-9 with TRBJ2-2; 7 nucleotides align to TRBD2. Per the germline V gene, CDR1 is SEHNR and CDR2 is FQNEAQ (reference sequence). This CDR3 comprises 14 residues. V lost 8 bases and J lost 1; bases outside the gene matches: 4. The CDR3 DNA is TGTGCCAGCTTTTTAGCGGGGAACACCGGGGAGCTGTTTTTT. Amino acids: CASFLAGNTGELFF. The whole variable domain, remainder taken from reference TRBV7-9 and TRBJ2-2, is DTGVSQNPRHKITKRGQNVTFRCDPISEHNRLYWYRQTLGQGPEFLTYFQNEAQLEKSRLLSDRFSAERPKGSFSTLEIQRTEQGDSAMYLCASFLAGNTGELFFGEGSRLTVL.

J is TRBJ1-1 and V is TRBV4-2, with no clear D. V lost 4 bases, J lost 2 bases, and 17 bases lay in between. Germline V gene data show CDR1 as LGHNA and CDR2 as YNFKEQ. The CDR3 extends over 16 amino acids. The CDR3 sequence: CASSRTQNTYNTEAFF. In DNA form, the CDR3 reads TGTGCCAGCAGCCGAACACAGAATACCTACAACACTGAAGCTTTCTTT.

The J gene is TRBJ2-3, the V gene TRBV9; a possible D gene is TRBD2 (7 bases). This CDR3 has 15 amino acids. Trimming removed 7 bases from V and 4 bases from J, with 19 bases in between. The germline gives CDR1 SGDLS, CDR2 YYNGEE. The CDR3 DNA reads as TGTGCCAGCTGCCGGTTTGGGGGGGCGGCAGATACGCAGTATTTT. It translates to CASCRFGGAADTQYF.

This chain joins TRBV7-9 and TRBJ2-5; D possibly corresponds to TRBD1 (5 bases). V was shortened by 3 bases and J by 3 bases, with 14 bases between the two germline ends. The germline V gene encodes CDR1 SEHNR and CDR2 FQNEAQ (reference sequence). The CDR3 has 15 residues. CDR3 sequence reads: CASSLQGLEEETQYF. The CDR3 nucleotides read TGTGCCAGCAGCTTGCAGGGTCTAGAGGAAGAGACCCAGTACTTC.

This rearrangement joins TRBV30 to TRBJ2-7, with TRBD1 as a possible D gene (5 bases). The V end lost 2 bases, the J end lost 4 bases, and 6 bases lay between the germline ends. This CDR3 has 11 amino acids. Germline-derived CDR1 and CDR2 are GTSNPN and SVGIG (reference sequence). The chain's CDR3 is CAWSRQYEQYF. The CDR3 DNA is TGTGCCTGGAGTCGACAGTACGAGCAGTACTTC.

This clone has only a few counts. The V gene is TRBV18, the J gene TRBJ2-7; a weak D match, TRBD2 (6 bases). This CDR3 has 14 amino acids. V was cut by 6 bases and J by 1 base, with 13 bases left in between. Germline CDR1 KGHSH, CDR2 LQKENI. Written as DNA, the CDR3 is TGTGCCAGCTCTCCGTTGGCGGGGTCCTACGAGCAGTACTTC. This translates into CASSPLAGSYEQYF.

The rearrangement joins TRBV30 to TRBJ1-1; maybe TRBD1 (6 bases). Germline V gene sequence: CDR1 GTSNPN, CDR2 SVGIG (reference sequence). Trimming removed 2 bases at V and 8 bases at J, with 21 bases between. This CDR3 has 15 amino acids. The CDR3 region has the DNA TGTGCCTGGAGTTTCGGTCCTTCGCCCGGGACAGAAGCTTTCTTT. It encodes CAWSFGPSPGTEAFF.

The V gene is TRBV7-8, the J gene TRBJ1-6, with 10 nucleotides matching TRBD1. Trimming at V came to 3 bases and at J to 9 bases, leaving 2 bases not matched to a gene. Germline lookup yields CDR1 SGHVS and CDR2 FQNEAQ. This CDR3 is built from 14 residues. CDR3 protein: CASSLTGGSSPLHF. CDR3 nucleotide sequence: TGTGCCAGCAGCTTGACAGGGGGCAGTTCACCCCTCCACTTT.

V gene TRBV28 combines with J gene TRBJ2-5, with D possibly TRBD1 on 5 matching bases. The V end lost 6 bases, the J end lost 5 bases, and 13 bases lay between the germline ends. Germline values: CDR1 MDHEN, CDR2 SYDVKM. CDR3 length equals 13 residues. This chain's CDR3 is CASSIQVRETQYF. CDR3 DNA sequence: TGTGCCAGCAGCATACAGGTTCGGGAGACCCAGTACTTC.

This clone has a handful of counts. The chain is built from TRBV5-1 and TRBJ2-3; D gene ambiguous. The germline V gene encodes CDR1 SGHRS and CDR2 YFSETQ. V lost 0 bases to trimming and J lost 2 bases, with 10 bases between them. CDR3 length: 15 amino acids. The CDR3 is CASSLAGGLTDTQYF. For the CDR3, the DNA is TGCGCCAGCAGCTTGGCCGGTGGTCTCACAGATACGCAGTATTTT.

The chain links TRBV11-2 to TRBJ2-7, with TRBD2 identical over 8 bases. The CDR3 is 17 amino acids. Germline V gene sequence: CDR1 SGHAT, CDR2 FQNNGV. Trimming took 1 base from V and 4 from J; bases not matched to a gene: 12. DNA of the CDR3: TGTGCCAGCAGCTTAGCCTTCCGGGGGGGGCGCGGGTACGAGCAGTACTTC. It yields the protein CASSLAFRGGRGYEQYF.

The chain couples TRBV5-6 to TRBJ2-7; 7 bases line up with TRBD1. The germline CDR1 and CDR2 sequences are SGHDT and YYEEEE. CDR3 length: 16 residues. V lost 3 bases and J lost 6; bases outside the gene matches: 15. CDR3 protein: CASSSFPGTDIREQYF. In nucleotides, the CDR3 is TGTGCCAGCAGCTCATTCCCCGGGACAGACATCCGCGAGCAGTACTTC.

The rearrangement links TRBV5-1 to TRBJ2-5; 9 nucleotides line up with TRBD1. Trimming removed 4 bases from V and 6 bases from J; junction bases left unmatched: 10. The CDR3 loop spans 15 amino acids. Germline V lookup: CDR1 SGHRS, CDR2 YFSETQ. CDR3 nucleotide sequence: TGCGCCAGCAGCCTAGGGACAGGGTCGGGTAAGACCCAGTACTTC. Translation gives CASSLGTGSGKTQYF.

This sequence joins TRBV7-9 and TRBJ2-3; 7 positions agree with TRBD2. V was pared by 8 bases and J by 3 bases, with 5 bases of the junction left unmatched. Germline V gives CDR1 SEHNR, CDR2 FQNEAQ (reference sequence). There are 13 residues in the CDR3. The CDR3 sequence: CASPGEGTDTQYF. The DNA for the CDR3 is TGTGCCAGCCCCGGGGAGGGTACAGATACGCAGTATTTT.

This chain uses TRBV5-1 with TRBJ2-1; D is perhaps TRBD2 (7 bases). The CDR3 sequence is 16 residues long. Germline V gene sequence: CDR1 SGHRS, CDR2 YFSETQ. V was shortened by 3 bases and J by 4 bases, with 17 bases between the two germline ends. CDR3 residues: CASSSWGAGAYNEQFF. CDR3 DNA: TGCGCCAGCAGCTCCTGGGGGGCGGGGGCATACAATGAGCAGTTCTTC.

The chain uses TRBV4-3 and TRBJ1-3, with D hard to call. Trimming stripped 2 bases from V and 0 bases from J, with 5 bases between. Germline loops: CDR1 LGHNA, CDR2 YSLEER. The CDR3 length is 14 residues. CDR3 residues: CASSQLNSGNTIYF. The CDR3 DNA is TGCGCCAGCAGCCAATTAAACTCTGGAAACACCATATATTTT.

This chain links TRBV9 with TRBJ2-7; a possible D gene is TRBD1 (5 bases). Deletions cut 4 bases from V and 9 bases from J, with 17 bases between. The CDR3 consists of 13 residues. The germline CDR1 and CDR2 sequences are SGDLS and YYNGEE. The CDR3 here is CASSPQGMGGQYF. In nucleotides, the CDR3 is TGTGCCAGCAGCCCCCAGGGTATGGGTGGGCAGTACTTC.

This chain uses TRBV18 with TRBJ2-1; the D gene is possibly TRBD2 (7 bases). This CDR3 spans 16 amino acids. The V end was cut by 3 bases, the J end by 4 bases, with 16 bases between. Per the germline V gene, CDR1 is KGHSH and CDR2 is LQKENI. The CDR3 coding sequence is TGTGCCAGCTCACCCATAGGGGGGGAAATTTACAATGAGCAGTTCTTC. Its protein is CASSPIGGEIYNEQFF.

This chain joins TRBV15 and TRBJ1-1; 11 bases match TRBD1. The CDR3 consists of 20 residues. V shed 0 bases and J 3 bases; nucleotides not matched to a gene: 15. Germline V lookup: CDR1 LNHNV, CDR2 YYDKDF (reference sequence). CDR3 sequence (DNA): TGTGCCACCAGCAGAGATCGTGTGGACAGGGGGCGGAGTAAGGACACTGAAGCTTTCTTT. Its protein product is CATSRDRVDRGRSKDTEAFF.

This chain connects TRBV4-3 to TRBJ2-2; TRBD2 might be the D (6 bases). This CDR3 spans 15 amino acids. V lost 5 bases to trimming and J lost 0 bases, with 10 bases between them. CDR1 is LGHNA and CDR2 is YSLEER in the germline V gene. The CDR3 sequence is CASSSGTSNTGELFF. Here the CDR3 DNA reads TGCGCCAGCAGCTCCGGGACTTCGAACACCGGGGAGCTGTTTTTT.

The V call is TRBV5-4, the J call TRBJ1-1; D ambiguous. In germline, CDR1 is SGHNT, CDR2 YYREEE (reference sequence). The V and J ends lost 0 bases and 3 bases respectively, with 12 bases between them. The CDR3 contains 15 residues. CDR3: CASSLVRAFDTEAFF. CDR3 DNA sequence: TGTGCCAGCAGCTTGGTTAGAGCTTTCGACACTGAAGCTTTCTTT.

The chain is built from TRBV4-1 and TRBJ2-3; the match to TRBD1 covers 8 bases. The CDR3 is 16 residues long. Germline CDR1 reads MGHRA; CDR2 reads YSYEKL. V dropped 2 bases and J dropped 1; count of bases not matched to a gene: 5. DNA of the CDR3: TGCGCCAGCAGCCAATCCGGACAGGGTGGCACAGATACGCAGTATTTT. Translation: CASSQSGQGGTDTQYF.

This chain links TRBV30 with TRBJ1-4; the D is unclear. Trimming left V 3 bases short and J 4 bases short, with 9 bases between. The CDR3 is 13 amino acids. Germline V gives CDR1 GTSNPN, CDR2 SVGIG (reference sequence). The CDR3 bases are TGTGCCTGGAGGGGAGTCTTTAATGAAAAACTGTTTTTT. The encoded protein is CAWRGVFNEKLFF.

This chain connects TRBV27 to TRBJ1-1; D perhaps matches TRBD1 (5 bases). CDR1 and CDR2 from the germline V gene are MNHEY and SMNVEV (reference sequence). V shed 0 bases and J shed 1 base, with 9 bases lying between them. The CDR3 contains 15 residues. The chain's CDR3 is CASSLSMGGNTEAFF. The CDR3 DNA is TGTGCCAGCAGTTTATCGATGGGGGGGAACACTGAAGCTTTCTTT.

V gene TRBV15 combines with J gene TRBJ2-1, with TRBD2 matching 8 bases. Germline assignment: CDR1 LNHNV and CDR2 YYDKDF (reference sequence). Trimming at V came to 4 bases and at J to 4 bases, leaving 3 bases not matched to a gene. The CDR3 covers 14 residues. CDR3 sequence: CATSTRGGYNEQFF. CDR3 nucleotides: TGTGCCACCAGCACCCGGGGGGGGTACAATGAGCAGTTCTTC. Together with reference TRBV15 and TRBJ2-1, the CDR3 gives the full variable domain: DAMVIQNPRYQVTQFGKPVTLSCSQTLNHNVMYWYQQKSSQAPKLLFHYYDKDFNNEADTPDNFQSRRPNTSFCFLDIRSPGLGDTAMYLCATSTRGGYNEQFFGPGTRLTVL.

The chain recombines TRBV7-2 with TRBJ2-7; TRBD2 aligns across 9 bases. CDR1 is SGHTA and CDR2 is FQGNSA in the germline V gene. This CDR3 is built from 16 residues. V lost 5 bases and J lost 4; bases outside the gene matches: 12. The CDR3 is CASSAAWERGEYEQYF. CDR3 nucleotides: TGTGCCAGCAGCGCCGCCTGGGAGCGGGGGGAATACGAGCAGTACTTC.

The chain joins TRBV29-1 to TRBJ1-2, with D uncertain. The V gene lost 0 bases and the J gene lost 4 bases, with 18 bases spanning the gap. Germline values: CDR1 SQVTM, CDR2 ANQGSEA. There are 16 residues in the CDR3. CDR3 in amino acids: CSVEDSFYPGSYGYTF. For the CDR3, the DNA is TGCAGCGTTGAAGACTCCTTCTACCCTGGTAGCTATGGCTACACCTTC. The variable domain in full, with the rest retrieved from reference TRBV29-1 and TRBJ1-2, is SAVISQKPSRDICQRGTSLTIQCQVDSQVTMMFWYRQQPGQSLTLIATANQGSEATYESGFVIDKFPISRPNLTFSTLTVSNMSPEDSSIYLCSVEDSFYPGSYGYTFGSGTRLTVV.

This chain connects TRBV11-2 to TRBJ1-1; D perhaps matches TRBD1 (5 bases). V lost 1 base and J lost 6, with 9 bases in between. The CDR3 spans 13 residues. CDR1 is SGHAT, CDR2 FQNNGV, per germline. The DNA for the CDR3 is TGTGCCAGCAGCTTAGTCAGGGTGGCTGAAGCTTTCTTT. It codes for CASSLVRVAEAFF.

The V gene is TRBV2, the J gene TRBJ1-6, with 7 positions matching TRBD1. CDR3 length: 15 residues. The germline CDR1 and CDR2 sequences are SNHLY and FYNNEI. The V and J ends lost 4 bases and 10 bases, in that order; junction bases with no gene match: 10. The CDR3 here is CASSAQQGSGSPLHF. CDR3 DNA sequence: TGTGCCAGCAGTGCCCAACAGGGGAGTGGGTCACCCCTCCACTTT.